This TCR beta chain was found in a study of blood T cell repertoires in COVID-19. As for the study in general: Acute and convalescent COVID-19 specimens originated in the United States, Italy and Spain. The analysed material was cDNA or gDNA that came from T cells, B-cell-depleted T cells, or PBMCs.

This CDR3 comprises 14 residues. Germline V CDR1 and CDR2: SGHRS, YFSETQ. V shed 4 bases and J shed 1 base, with 11 bases lying between them. Authors' processing steps: It was from reference gene primer amplification that nucleated cell counts were estimated. Profiled with immunoSEQ multiplex PCR; TCRdb holds only in-frame clones, not every one. Clone size and the V and J calls come from that table; the DNA yielded D and trimming. The sample yields some 210,000 clones, just under 85% seen once. V is TRBV5-1 and J is TRBJ1-1; D is perhaps TRBD1 (6 bases). The receptor's source is a woman in her 50s with active or convalescent COVID-19. The sample was peripheral blood. The CDR3 DNA reads TGCGCCAGCAGCACGGGACAACCGAACACTGAAGCTTTCTTT. Amino acids: CASSTGQPNTEAFF.